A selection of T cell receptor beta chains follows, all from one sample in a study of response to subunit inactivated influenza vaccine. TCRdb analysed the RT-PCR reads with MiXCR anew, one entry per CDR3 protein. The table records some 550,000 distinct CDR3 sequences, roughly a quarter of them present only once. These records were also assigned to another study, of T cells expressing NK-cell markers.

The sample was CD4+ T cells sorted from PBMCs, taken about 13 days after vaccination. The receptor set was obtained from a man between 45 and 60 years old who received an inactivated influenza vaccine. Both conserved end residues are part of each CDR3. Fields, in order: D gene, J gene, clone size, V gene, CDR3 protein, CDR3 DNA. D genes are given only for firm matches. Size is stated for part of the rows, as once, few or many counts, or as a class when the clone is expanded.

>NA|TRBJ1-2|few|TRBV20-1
CSARTGHYNGYTF
TGCAGTGCCCGGACGGGACACTACAATGGCTACACCTTC
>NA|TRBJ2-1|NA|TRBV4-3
CASSQEWTPYNEQFF
TGCGCCAGCAGCCAAGAGTGGACACCCTACAATGAGCAGTTCTTC
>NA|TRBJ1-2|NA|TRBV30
CAWSVRTGLANYGYTF
TGTGCCTGGAGTGTAAGGACCGGCCTAGCTAACTATGGCTACACCTTC
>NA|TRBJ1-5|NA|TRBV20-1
CSARTQSVTNQPQHF
TGCAGTGCTAGAACACAGTCAGTCACAAATCAGCCCCAGCATTTT
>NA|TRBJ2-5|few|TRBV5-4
CASSPRGGGLRETQYF
TGTGCCAGCAGCCCTCGTGGAGGGGGCCTCCGAGAGACCCAGTACTTC
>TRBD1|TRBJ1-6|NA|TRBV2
CASRTRGQGRNSPLHF
TGTGCCAGCAGAACTAGAGGACAGGGTCGTAATTCACCCCTCCACTTT
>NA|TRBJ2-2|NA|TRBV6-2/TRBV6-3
CASSYVTGRNTGELFF
TGTGCCAGCAGTTACGTTACGGGTCGCAACACCGGGGAGCTGTTTTTT
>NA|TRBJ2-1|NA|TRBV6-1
CASQGPRANEQFF
TGTGCCTCCCAGGGACCCCGAGCGAATGAGCAGTTCTTC
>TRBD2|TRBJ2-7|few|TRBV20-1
CSARAGTSVGEQYF
TGCAGTGCTAGAGCGGGGACTAGCGTTGGCGAGCAGTACTTC
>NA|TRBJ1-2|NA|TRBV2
CASSELGGNYGYTF
TGTGCCAGCAGTGAATTGGGGGGCAACTATGGCTACACCTTC
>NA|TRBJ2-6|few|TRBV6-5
CASSYSGQTSGANVLTF
TGTGCCAGCAGTTACTCCGGGCAGACCTCTGGGGCCAACGTCCTGACTTTC
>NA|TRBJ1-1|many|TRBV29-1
CSVDRGRTEAFF
TGCAGCGTTGATCGGGGGAGAACTGAAGCTTTCTTT
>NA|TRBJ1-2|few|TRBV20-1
CSAPGQGGDYGYTF
TGCAGTGCCCCCGGGCAGGGAGGTGACTATGGCTACACCTTC
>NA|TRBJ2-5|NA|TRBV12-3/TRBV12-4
CASSSTRGTFQETQYF
TGTGCCAGCAGTTCAACTCGGGGGACCTTCCAAGAGACCCAGTACTTC
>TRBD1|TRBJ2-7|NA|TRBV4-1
CASSQRAGQGYEQYF
TGCGCCAGCAGCCAGAGGGCCGGACAGGGCTACGAGCAGTACTTC
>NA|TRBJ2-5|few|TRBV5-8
CASSRHPEETQYF
TGTGCCAGCAGTCGTCATCCCGAAGAGACCCAGTACTTC
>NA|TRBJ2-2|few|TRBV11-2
CASSLGVKGELFF
TGTGCCAGCAGCTTAGGGGTGAAGGGGGAGCTGTTTTTT
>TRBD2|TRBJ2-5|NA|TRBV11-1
CASSFRTSGRASEETQYF
TGTGCCAGCAGCTTCAGGACTAGCGGGAGGGCCTCGGAAGAGACCCAGTACTTC
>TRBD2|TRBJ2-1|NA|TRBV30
CAWSVGWTSGFYNEQFF
TGTGCCTGGAGTGTAGGCTGGACTAGCGGGTTCTACAATGAGCAGTTCTTC
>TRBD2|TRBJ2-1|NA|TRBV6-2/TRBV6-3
CASRPGTSGFKPSSYNEQFF
TGTGCCAGCAGGCCCGGGACTAGCGGATTTAAGCCGAGCTCCTACAATGAGCAGTTCTTC
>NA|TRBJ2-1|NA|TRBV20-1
CSVLSPYNEQFF
TGCAGTGTCCTTAGCCCCTACAATGAGCAGTTCTTC
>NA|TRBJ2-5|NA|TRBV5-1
CASSLNLAGRQETQYF
TGCGCCAGCAGCTTGAATCTGGCGGGGCGCCAAGAGACCCAGTACTTC
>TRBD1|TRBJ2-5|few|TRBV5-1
CASRVRPQGAGETQYF
TGCGCCAGCCGCGTTCGTCCACAGGGGGCTGGGGAGACCCAGTACTTC
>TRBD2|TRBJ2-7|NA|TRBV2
CASSEMGTSGFYEQYF
TGTGCCAGCAGTGAAATGGGGACTAGCGGATTCTACGAGCAGTACTTC
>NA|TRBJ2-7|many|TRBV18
CASSPGEPYEQYF
TGTGCCAGCTCACCGGGAGAACCCTACGAGCAGTACTTC
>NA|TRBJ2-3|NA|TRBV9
CASSVGGIRGTDTQYF
TGTGCCAGCAGCGTAGGAGGTATTCGGGGCACAGATACGCAGTATTTT
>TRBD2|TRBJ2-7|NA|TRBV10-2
CASTPRTSGVYEQYF
TGCGCCAGCACTCCCCGGACTAGCGGGGTCTACGAGCAGTACTTC
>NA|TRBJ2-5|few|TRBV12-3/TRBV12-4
CASRGSQETQYF
TGTGCCAGCAGGGGGTCCCAAGAGACCCAGTACTTC
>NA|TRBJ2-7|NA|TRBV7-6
CASSLGLGVLIEQYF
TGTGCCAGCAGCTTAGGATTAGGGGTCCTTATAGAGCAGTACTTC